This TCR beta chain is from a study of OX40 agonist ivuxolimab in advanced cancers. About the investigation overall: The costimulatory receptor OX40 (CD134) was targeted by ivuxolimab, a fully human IgG2 agonistic monoclonal antibody. Intravenous ivuxolimab was administered to patients every 2 weeks at six dose levels: 0.01, 0.1, 0.3, 1.5, 3 and 10 mg/kg. Of the roughly 52 dose-escalation patients, hepatocellular carcinoma was present in about 20, melanoma in about 15, renal cell carcinoma in 9 and head and neck cancer in 9. In the dose-escalation cohort, roughly 80% of patients were male, and the mean age was approximately 60 years, with a range of about 23 to 90. Patients were allowed to have had prior anti-PD-1, anti-PD-L1 or anti-CTLA-4 therapy, and around 41% of the dose-escalation patients had previously received checkpoint inhibitors. Partial responses occurred in three dose-escalation patients: two with cutaneous melanoma and one with hepatocellular carcinoma. Peripheral TCRbeta sequencing was intended to test whether TCR sequence diversity was altered and clonal T-cell expansion was caused by ivuxolimab. The monotherapy dose-escalation portion (N of about 49 patients) of the phase I ivuxolimab trial is reported in the paper. Broader findings and caveats from the paper: Low levels of normalized T-cell clonal expansion were also seen in some patients who did not respond. On average, CD8+ T cells showed more expanded clones than CD4+ T cells after ivuxolimab. The antigen specificity of the peripheral T cells that underwent clonal expansion was not determined. In the 0.1-3.0 mg/kg groups, partial responders were among the patients with the lowest normalized peripheral clonal expansion, particularly in CD8+ T cells. Clonal expansion of both CD4+ and CD8+ blood T cells was observed from baseline to week 6 at doses 0.1 to 3.0 mg/kg.

Genomic DNA was isolated from the sorted cells so that the TCRbeta CDR3 region could be sequenced. TCRbeta CDR3 regions were sequenced using the immunoSEQ Assay. As stored in TCRdb, this immuneACCESS dataset retains in-frame rearrangements with V and J assigned. A fraction of the clones does not appear; measured against another copy, unresolved V genes explain less than half of the discrepancy, and the remainder lacks a known reason. Present in this sample are tens of thousands of clones, roughly 83% of which were seen just once. The leading ten clones occupy 9.5% to 15% of the sample. A remark on this clone: Its antigen remains unidentified. Base qualities are not recorded, but no much larger clone differs from it by a single base.

Including cysteine and phenylalanine, the CDR3 has 15 amino acids. This entry keeps only the CDR3 DNA: 45 bases, framed from base 1. At the junction V is shortened by 7 bases and J by 4 bases; bases outside the gene matches: 10. CDR1 and CDR2 are drawn from the germline V gene: MGHDK, SYGVNS. Patients with autoimmune disease history or receiving systemic immunosuppression were excluded from the trial. Peripheral blood for TCR sequencing was collected from all dose cohorts at baseline, on cycle 4 day 1, and on cycle 7 day 1. The samples were taken from a phase I, first-in-human, multicenter, open-label dose-escalation trial of ivuxolimab. Adults with locally advanced or metastatic melanoma, renal cell carcinoma, hepatocellular carcinoma or head and neck squamous cell carcinoma were enrolled in the trial. Before TCR sequencing, CD4+ and CD8+ T cells were separately sorted from peripheral blood.

The input for sequencing was CD4+ or CD8+ T cells sorted from blood, taken in a trial of the OX40 agonist ivuxolimab. The TCR was taken from an adult with an advanced solid tumor such as melanoma, head and neck, liver or kidney cancer. The rearrangement joined TRBV25-1 to TRBJ1-5, and 7 bases in between align with TRBD1. In nucleotides, the sequence is TGTGCCAGCAAAAAAGACAGGGCTGTAAATCAGCCCCAGCATTTT. It translates to CASKKDRAVNQPQHF.